This is a list of T cell receptor beta chains from one sample in a study of response to subunit inactivated influenza vaccine. TCRdb itself ran the RT-PCR reads through MiXCR, one entry per CDR3 protein. The table records about 480,000 distinct CDR3 sequences, over 10% of them present only once. The starting material was PBMCs from blood, obtained 45 days after vaccination. Source of these receptors: a man aged 50 to 60 who received an inactivated influenza vaccine. Both conserved end residues are trimmed from each CDR3. The D gene is left open where the match is weak.

TRBV29-1,.,11,TRBJ1-2,SVEIGHDYGYT
TRBV20-1,.,11,TRBJ1-5,SASEGADQPQH
TRBV2,TRBD2,14,TRBJ2-7,ASEGRTSEDSYEQY
TRBV10-2,.,12,TRBJ1-5,ASSSGTHNQPQH
TRBV6-5,.,10,TRBJ2-5,ATKGLAETQY
TRBV12-3/TRBV12-4,.,12,TRBJ2-5,ASSKTSQGETQY
TRBV24-1,.,13,TRBJ1-4,ATSDLGRFNEKLF
TRBV4-2,.,11,TRBJ1-2,ASSQAAPNGYT
TRBV9,.,12,TRBJ2-5,ASSVGVSRETQY
TRBV3-1,.,14,TRBJ2-4,ASSQERARGGNIQY
TRBV6-6,.,11,TRBJ2-5,ASRPHGQETQY
TRBV28,.,12,TRBJ2-5,ATGYTGIQETQY
TRBV5-1,.,10,TRBJ2-7,ASSSGSYEQY
TRBV3-1,.,13,TRBJ2-7,ASTPSYRATYEQY
TRBV4-1,.,13,TRBJ2-7,ASSQVSSTTYEQY
TRBV5-6,TRBD2,15,TRBJ2-1,ASSLVLAGYRRNEQF
TRBV5-1,.,10,TRBJ2-5,ATRGGEGTQY
TRBV4-3,.,12,TRBJ2-1,ASSQVGVGNEQF
TRBV7-2,TRBD2,14,TRBJ2-1,ASSLAASSGHNEQF
TRBV20-1,TRBD1,13,TRBJ2-7,SARPGQGSGNEQY
TRBV6-6,.,8,TRBJ1-2,AVGDYGYT
TRBV20-1,.,12,TRBJ2-3,SASPGLLTDTQY
TRBV6-2/TRBV6-3,.,10,TRBJ1-4,ASRDPNEKLF
TRBV20-1,TRBD1,14,TRBJ2-7,SARDPRQGGSYEQY
TRBV15,.,11,TRBJ2-7,ATSVVRSYEQY
TRBV10-3,TRBD1,12,TRBJ2-7,AISEGDRSYEQY
TRBV12-3/TRBV12-4,.,12,TRBJ1-2,ASSFGRAVGGYT
TRBV25-1,TRBD2,12,TRBJ2-1,ASSEAGRAGEQF
TRBV10-2,TRBD2,15,TRBJ2-1,ASSEWLAGSSYNEQF
TRBV7-2,.,13,TRBJ2-7,ASSYVADFAYEQY
TRBV12-3/TRBV12-4,TRBD1,12,TRBJ2-7,ASRSTGDVHEQY
TRBV6-1,.,10,TRBJ2-1,ASLTSGGEQF
TRBV6-4,TRBD1,13,TRBJ1-2,ASSPRDRDIYGYT
TRBV5-5,.,12,TRBJ2-5,ASSLPAVRETQY
TRBV21-1,.,11,TRBJ2-7,ASSKWLGYEQY
TRBV20-1,.,13,TRBJ2-3,SATVGAGTTDTQY
TRBV5-1,TRBD1,15,TRBJ1-1,TSSGKRDRIMNTEAF
TRBV18,TRBD1,12,TRBJ1-1,ASSFAGTGTEAF
TRBV10-1,TRBD2,12,TRBJ2-2,ASSSGENTGELF
TRBV7-2,TRBD1,14,TRBJ2-3,ASSPLPTGGTDTQY
TRBV10-3,TRBD2,17,TRBJ2-3,AISGPVRASGGLPDTQY
TRBV7-2,TRBD1,12,TRBJ1-5,ASSARTGGQPQH
TRBV7-2,TRBD2,12,TRBJ2-2,ASRYDGGTGELF
TRBV12-3/TRBV12-4,.,12,TRBJ2-2,ASTRGGLTGELF
TRBV7-2,.,10,TRBJ2-5,ASSLVPPTQY
TRBV29-1,TRBD2,11,TRBJ2-7,SVSLGLVLEQY
TRBV20-1,.,11,TRBJ2-1,SAALSSYNEQF